These T cell receptor beta chains were read from a single sample in a study of T cell changes during pregnancy in multiple sclerosis. The repertoire was sequenced with immunoSEQ multiplex PCR; TCRdb's copy has only in-frame clones and lacks some. This sample has more than 40,000 clones, with approximately 92% found just once. The sequencing here drew on CD4+ T cells from peripheral blood mononuclear cells, taken in the third trimester of pregnancy. The receptors were sampled from a female donor with multiple sclerosis, enrolled in a pregnancy study. The conserved cysteine and the conserved F or W are not part of the CDR3 here. Where a row states a size, it is once, few, many or the class of an expanded clone; other rows omit it.

J gene: TRBJ2-2; V gene: TRBV5-5; clone size: once; CDR3 protein: ASSGEANTGELF
J gene: TRBJ2-7; V gene: TRBV29-1; clone size: -; CDR3 protein: SVKKGTGGLYEQY
J gene: TRBJ1-4; V gene: TRBV29-1; clone size: -; CDR3 protein: SARTGTAYEKLF
J gene: TRBJ2-2; V gene: TRBV5-1; clone size: -; CDR3 protein: ASSPDSVTGELF
J gene: TRBJ1-4; V gene: TRBV28; clone size: -; CDR3 protein: ASSLLGGRANEKLF
J gene: TRBJ2-7; V gene: TRBV5-1; clone size: -; CDR3 protein: ASSRLATTYEQY
J gene: TRBJ2-5; V gene: TRBV7-6; clone size: few; CDR3 protein: ASSLGGGTGETQY
J gene: TRBJ2-3; V gene: TRBV6-4; clone size: -; CDR3 protein: ASSPTYLTDTQY
J gene: TRBJ1-3; V gene: TRBV2; clone size: -; CDR3 protein: ASSGADGNTIY
J gene: TRBJ2-1; V gene: TRBV28; clone size: -; CDR3 protein: ASSLPVASEQF
J gene: TRBJ2-5; V gene: TRBV30; clone size: -; CDR3 protein: AWSVGGTSQETQY
J gene: TRBJ1-2; V gene: TRBV30; clone size: -; CDR3 protein: AWIGGIGYGYT
J gene: TRBJ2-7; V gene: TRBV19; clone size: once; CDR3 protein: ASSMGLAGGTEQY
J gene: TRBJ1-2; V gene: TRBV4-2; clone size: few; CDR3 protein: ASSPRDRNYGYT
J gene: TRBJ2-6; V gene: TRBV11-1; clone size: -; CDR3 protein: ASSLVSRAGANVLT
J gene: TRBJ2-7; V gene: TRBV6-5; clone size: -; CDR3 protein: ASRRDSYEQY
J gene: TRBJ1-2; V gene: TRBV6-5; clone size: -; CDR3 protein: ASSHRTGYGYT
J gene: TRBJ1-2; V gene: TRBV25-1; clone size: -; CDR3 protein: ASSEYPGYGYT
J gene: TRBJ1-4; V gene: TRBV19; clone size: medium-sized; CDR3 protein: ASSSRRRINEKLF
J gene: TRBJ2-1; V gene: TRBV19; clone size: -; CDR3 protein: ASSRTSGNLNEQF
J gene: TRBJ1-5; V gene: TRBV2; clone size: -; CDR3 protein: ASSELGGVSNQPQH
J gene: TRBJ2-3; V gene: TRBV2; clone size: -; CDR3 protein: ASSETLRAVDTQY
J gene: TRBJ2-5; V gene: TRBV12-1; clone size: -; CDR3 protein: ASSFGSDRGQVETQY
J gene: TRBJ2-2; V gene: TRBV4-1; clone size: -; CDR3 protein: ASSQDATGTANTGELF
J gene: TRBJ2-3; V gene: TRBV14; clone size: -; CDR3 protein: ASSQGGGGFPDTQY
J gene: TRBJ2-3; V gene: TRBV11-2; clone size: few; CDR3 protein: ASSLDGAATDTQY
J gene: TRBJ2-1; V gene: TRBV19; clone size: -; CDR3 protein: ASSIDTAGTSGRRGTEQF
J gene: TRBJ2-7; V gene: TRBV6-1; clone size: -; CDR3 protein: ASSRTGLSYEQY
J gene: TRBJ2-7; V gene: TRBV27; clone size: -; CDR3 protein: ASSLGTGTGVSYEQY
J gene: TRBJ1-1; V gene: TRBV27; clone size: -; CDR3 protein: ASSAHQGVTEAF
J gene: TRBJ2-5; V gene: TRBV19; clone size: -; CDR3 protein: ASSMGMTSVETQY
J gene: TRBJ2-5; V gene: TRBV15; clone size: -; CDR3 protein: ATSRDPGETQY
J gene: TRBJ2-1; V gene: TRBV4-2; clone size: few; CDR3 protein: ASSQGTGSYNEQF
J gene: TRBJ2-3; V gene: TRBV4-3; clone size: -; CDR3 protein: ASSTNRGSGALSTDTQY
J gene: TRBJ2-6; V gene: TRBV5-1; clone size: -; CDR3 protein: ASSLYSGANVLT
J gene: TRBJ1-5; V gene: TRBV6-1; clone size: -; CDR3 protein: ASSEAPPWDRGHSNQPQH
J gene: TRBJ1-2; V gene: TRBV7-9; clone size: -; CDR3 protein: ASSLARQSGGYT
J gene: TRBJ1-4; V gene: TRBV23-1; clone size: -; CDR3 protein: ASSQGGSNEKLF
J gene: TRBJ2-3; V gene: TRBV28; clone size: -; CDR3 protein: ASRSREGGQY
J gene: TRBJ2-7; V gene: TRBV9; clone size: -; CDR3 protein: ASSVSSGLTYEQY
J gene: TRBJ2-1; V gene: TRBV7-9; clone size: -; CDR3 protein: ASMGGAYNEQF
J gene: TRBJ1-5; V gene: TRBV10-3; clone size: -; CDR3 protein: AIREDRAGGQPQH
J gene: TRBJ2-7; V gene: TRBV5-1; clone size: -; CDR3 protein: ASSWTGTPGHYEQY
J gene: TRBJ1-5; V gene: TRBV19; clone size: -; CDR3 protein: ASSLGTGGNQPQH
J gene: TRBJ2-3; V gene: TRBV13; clone size: -; CDR3 protein: ASSAWGLAGGPGVTDTQY
J gene: TRBJ2-2; V gene: TRBV19; clone size: -; CDR3 protein: ASRLAGFANTGELF
J gene: TRBJ2-1; V gene: TRBV6-5; clone size: -; CDR3 protein: ASSSSGRSSYNEQF
J gene: TRBJ2-5; V gene: TRBV28; clone size: -; CDR3 protein: ASSFPSGNSETQY
J gene: TRBJ2-6; V gene: TRBV27; clone size: -; CDR3 protein: ASSLSWSSGANVLT
J gene: TRBJ2-7; V gene: TRBV19; clone size: -; CDR3 protein: ASSIVADYTYEQY
J gene: TRBJ2-7; V gene: TRBV28; clone size: -; CDR3 protein: ASSPSGAPSSYEQY
J gene: TRBJ1-1; V gene: TRBV28; clone size: -; CDR3 protein: ASSLMGGNTEAF
J gene: TRBJ2-3; V gene: TRBV5-4; clone size: -; CDR3 protein: ASSSDRGYSTDTQY